A single sample gave rise to the 3 T cell receptor beta chains below, sequenced in a study of blood T cell repertoires in COVID-19. Profiled with immunoSEQ multiplex PCR; TCRdb holds only in-frame clones, not every one. The table lists about 150,000 clones, approximately 83% of them singletons. The sequencing sample was made of peripheral blood. Source of these receptors: a woman aged 55-69 years with acute or convalescent COVID-19.

The chain carries TRBV29-1 and TRBJ2-2; 7 nucleotides agree with TRBD1. This CDR3 comprises 14 residues. Germline values: CDR1 SQVTM, CDR2 ANQGSEA. With 7 bases clipped from V and 5 bases from J, the junction kept 10 bases outside the gene matches. CDR3 residues: CSAETGSRTGELFF. DNA of the CDR3: TGCAGCGCCGAGACAGGGAGTAGAACCGGGGAGCTGTTTTTT.

The gene calls are TRBV13 and TRBJ1-2; 9 nucleotides match TRBD1. Germline V CDR1 and CDR2: PRHDT, FYEKMQ (reference sequence). The CDR3 consists of 14 residues. The junction had 5 bases not matched to a gene; V was cut back by 1 base and J by 8 bases. CDR3 DNA: TGTGCCAGCAGCTTAGCACAGGGGGCCAGGGGCTACACCTTC. It yields the protein CASSLAQGARGYTF.

The chain links TRBV30 to TRBJ1-6, with TRBD1 matching 9 bases. J lost 7 bases, V lost 3 bases, and 4 bases had no gene match. The CDR3 covers 14 residues. Germline V gene sequence: CDR1 GTSNPN, CDR2 SVGIG (reference sequence). Here the CDR3 reads CAWRRDRENSPLHF. The CDR3 DNA reads as TGTGCCTGGAGGCGGGACAGGGAGAATTCACCCCTCCACTTT.